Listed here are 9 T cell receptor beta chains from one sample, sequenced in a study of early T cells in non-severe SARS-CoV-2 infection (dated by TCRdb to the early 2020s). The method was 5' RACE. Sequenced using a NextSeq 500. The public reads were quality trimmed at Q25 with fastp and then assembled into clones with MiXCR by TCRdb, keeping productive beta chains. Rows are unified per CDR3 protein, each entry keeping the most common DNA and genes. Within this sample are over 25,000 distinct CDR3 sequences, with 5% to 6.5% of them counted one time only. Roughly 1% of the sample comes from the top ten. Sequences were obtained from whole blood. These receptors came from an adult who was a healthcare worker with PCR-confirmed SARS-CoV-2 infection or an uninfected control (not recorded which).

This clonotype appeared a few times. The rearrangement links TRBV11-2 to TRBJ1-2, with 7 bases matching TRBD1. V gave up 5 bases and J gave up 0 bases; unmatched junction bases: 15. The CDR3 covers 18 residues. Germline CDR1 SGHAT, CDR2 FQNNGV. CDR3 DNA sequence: TGTGCCAGCAGCCCAAGTTGGGAGACAGGGATTTCTAACTATGGCTACACCTTC. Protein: CASSPSWETGISNYGYTF.

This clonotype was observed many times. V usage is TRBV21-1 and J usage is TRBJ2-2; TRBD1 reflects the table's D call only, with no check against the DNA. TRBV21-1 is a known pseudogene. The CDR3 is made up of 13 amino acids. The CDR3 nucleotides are TGTGCCAGGTCTAGGGGGCCTCACCGGGGGCTGTTTTTT. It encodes CARSRGPHRGLFF.

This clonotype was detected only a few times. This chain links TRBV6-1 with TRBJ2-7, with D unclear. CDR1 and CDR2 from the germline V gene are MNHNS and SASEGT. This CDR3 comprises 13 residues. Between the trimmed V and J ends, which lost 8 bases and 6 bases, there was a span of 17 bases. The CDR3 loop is CASVLQYSGEQYF. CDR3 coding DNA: TGTGCCAGCGTACTCCAGTATTCCGGCGAGCAGTACTTC.

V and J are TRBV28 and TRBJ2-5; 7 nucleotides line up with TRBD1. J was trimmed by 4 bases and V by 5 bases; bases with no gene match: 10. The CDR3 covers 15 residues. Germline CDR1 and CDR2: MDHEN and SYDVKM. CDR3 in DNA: TGTGCCAGCAGTCCCCCACAGGGGAAGGGAGAGACCCAGTACTTC. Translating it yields CASSPPQGKGETQYF. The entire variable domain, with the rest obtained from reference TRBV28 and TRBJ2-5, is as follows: DVKVTQSSRYLVKRTGEKVFLECVQDMDHENMFWYRQDPGLGLRLIYFSYDVKMKEKGDIPEGYSVSREKKERFSLILESASTNQTSMYLCASSPPQGKGETQYFGPGTRLLVL.

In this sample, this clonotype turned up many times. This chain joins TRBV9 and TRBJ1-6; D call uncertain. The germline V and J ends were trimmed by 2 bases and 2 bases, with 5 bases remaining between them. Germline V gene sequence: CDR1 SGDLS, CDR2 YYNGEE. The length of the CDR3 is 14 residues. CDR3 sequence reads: CASSVTPYNSPLHF. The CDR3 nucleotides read TGTGCCAGCAGCGTGACACCCTATAATTCACCCCTCCACTTT. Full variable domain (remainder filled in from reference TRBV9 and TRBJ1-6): DSGVTQTPKHLITATGQRVTLRCSPRSGDLSVYWYQQSLDQGLQFLIQYYNGEERAKGNILERFSAQQFPDLHSELNLSSLELGDSALYFCASSVTPYNSPLHFGNGTRLTVT.

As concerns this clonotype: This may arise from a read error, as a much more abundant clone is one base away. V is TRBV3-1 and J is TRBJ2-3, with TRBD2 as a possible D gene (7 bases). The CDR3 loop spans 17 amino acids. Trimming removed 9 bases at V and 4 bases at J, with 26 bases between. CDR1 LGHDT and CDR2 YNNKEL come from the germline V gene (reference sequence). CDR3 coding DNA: TGTGCCAGTAGGGGGGAAGAAGCGGGGCCAAGCCCAGATACGCAGTATTTT. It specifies CASRGEEAGPSPDTQYF.

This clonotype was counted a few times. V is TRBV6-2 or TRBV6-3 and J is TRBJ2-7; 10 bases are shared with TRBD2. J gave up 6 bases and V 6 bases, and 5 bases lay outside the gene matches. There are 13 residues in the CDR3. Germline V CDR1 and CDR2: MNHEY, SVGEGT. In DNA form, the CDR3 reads TGTGCCAGCAGGGGTCTAGCGGGAGTCGAGCAGTACTTC. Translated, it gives CASRGLAGVEQYF.

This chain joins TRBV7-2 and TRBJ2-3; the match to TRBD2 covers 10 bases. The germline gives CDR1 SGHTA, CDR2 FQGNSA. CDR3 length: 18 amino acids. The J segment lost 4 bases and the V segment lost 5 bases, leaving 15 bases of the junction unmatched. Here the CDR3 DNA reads TGTGCCAGCAGCCCCCGGAGTAGCGGGGGGCTCGGGGCAGATACGCAGTATTTT. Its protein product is CASSPRSSGGLGADTQYF.

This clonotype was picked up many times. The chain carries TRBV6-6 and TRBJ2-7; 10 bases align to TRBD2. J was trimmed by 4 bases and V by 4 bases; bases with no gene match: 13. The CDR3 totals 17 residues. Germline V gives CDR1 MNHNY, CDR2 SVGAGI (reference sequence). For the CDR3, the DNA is TGTGCCAGCAGTTCCACTAGCGGGGTCCAGACAATTTACGAGCAGTACTTC. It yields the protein CASSSTSGVQTIYEQYF.